The subject of this entry is one TCR beta chain. Its antigen is undetermined. The CDR3 has 20 residues. V was clipped by 8 bases and J by 3 bases; unmatched bases: 27. This sample was taken from a study of metastatic and nonmetastatic thyroid tumors. Across the whole study: Comparison of repertoires was carried out across blood and tumor or nodule tissue from malignant and benign thyroid patients. Findings and caveats of the study: A significant increase in TCR beta diversity was reportedly seen in malignant thyroid tumors relative to benign nodules, in blood and tumor.

Every patient was untreated before thyroid surgery. In the original processing: A distant-metastasis classifier for papillary thyroid cancer was built using CDR3 differences across clinicopathological groups. Using MiXCR, TCRdb reanalyzed the PCR reads. The V and J calls shown here were made by TCRdb, not taken from the authors' results. The sample shows 15,000 to 20,000 clones, approximately 23% of them seen only once. This receptor was obtained from a female donor with papillary thyroid cancer or a benign thyroid nodule (not recorded which). Some clones in this sample may be carry-over from other donors' samples. What was sequenced was adjacent normal tissue. The chain recombines TRBV12-3 or TRBV12-4 with TRBJ2-5, with TRBD2 matching over 7 bases. CDR3 amino acids: CASLRNIQPFLSGNKETQYF. CDR3 nucleotide sequence: TGTGCCAGCCTCAGGAACATACAACCTTTTTTAAGCGGGAACAAAGAGACCCAGTACTTC.